The source of this TCR beta chain is a study of T cell repertoires in cytomegalovirus infection. MiXCR was run by TCRdb on the reads, yielding one entry per CDR3 protein. The sample holds around 740,000 distinct CDR3 sequences; approximately 40% are singletons and the top ten take around 2.8%. Germline loops: CDR1 KGHSH, CDR2 LQKENI. V lost 2 bases to trimming and J lost 4 bases; unmatched junction nucleotides: 5. The CDR3 is made up of 15 amino acids. This clonotype was obtained from a human donor in good health (CMV status not recorded). Some clones in this sample may be carry-over from other donors' samples. This chain uses TRBV18 with TRBJ2-5, with TRBD2 identical over 9 bases. What was sequenced was PBMCs. This chain's CDR3 is CASSPIAGVAETQYF. CDR3 DNA sequence: TGTGCCAGCTCACCAATAGCGGGGGTAGCAGAGACCCAGTACTTC.